This T cell receptor (beta chain) was recorded in a study of radiation and T cells in renal cell carcinoma (TCRdb year 2020). Background for the entire study: Samples came from a clinical trial, in which primary renal cell carcinomas received 15 Gy stereotactic body radiation therapy followed by nephrectomy 4 weeks later. In total, about 50 samples underwent TCR beta sequencing: approximately 25 tumors plus 27 peripheral blood samples. Across all 50 or so samples, 3.5 million to 4.5 million unique CDR3 nucleotide sequences encoding over 2.5 million unique CDR3 amino acid sequences were identified.

In the paper's terms, the time point label means: blood 2 weeks post-SBRT. This sample's treatment or condition label indicates: 15 Gy SBRT to primary tumor, nephrectomy 4 weeks later. To track tumor-enriched clonotypes, serial peripheral blood was sampled from radiation-treated patients at baseline and at 2 weeks and 4 weeks after SBRT. Renal cell carcinoma with clear cell pathology was present in all patients. Genomic DNA for TCR sequencing was prepared using the QIAamp DNA Blood Mini Kit (Qiagen). Samples were included in the analyses only if all quality control checks were passed. Counted from cysteine to phenylalanine, this CDR3 has 15 amino acids. This entry keeps only the CDR3 DNA: 45 bases, framed from base 1. Unmatched junction bases come to 8, with V trimmed by 5 bases and J by 3 bases. Looking up the germline V gene yields CDR1 MNHEY and CDR2 SVGAGI. In the case of this clone: The antigen this receptor binds is unknown. Base qualities are missing; no much larger clone stands one base away.

TCR beta libraries were generated from genomic DNA with the immunoSEQ kit, following the manufacturer's recommendations. For library preparation, a first multiplex PCR was performed with proprietary primers, followed by a second PCR in which unique barcodes were added, and bead cleanups were performed after each round. A kit-provided positive control reaction and a negative control reaction were included in every sample batch. The final libraries underwent checking on an Agilent 4200 TapeStation D1000 ScreenTape, volumetric pooling, and quantification by qPCR. Sequencing was performed on an Illumina NextSeq500 with a MidOutput 150-cycle cartridge, and 156 Read1 and 15 Index1 cycles were run with kit custom primers. The pooled library was loaded at approximately 1 pM, with a roughly 20% PhiX control spiked in. Turning to the authors' computational methods: Vendor-processed data were analyzed in R, with a clonotype defined as all T cells sharing the same CDR3 nucleotide sequence. In the clone abundance analyses, frequencies in each sample were normalized to that sample's 10,000 most abundant clones. Public T cell clones, which averaged fewer than five per sample, were removed prior to analysis. Tumor-enriched and baseline blood-enriched clonotypes were defined by at least a 32-fold difference in abundance between compartments. A beta-binomial differential abundance model was used to identify clonotypes that expanded or contracted between blood time points. The Baroni-Urbani and Buser coefficient was used to measure tumor-blood repertoire similarity, and groups were compared with two-tailed Wilcoxon tests in R. TCRdb obtained this table from immuneACCESS and retained in-frame rearrangements with V and J assigned. These tables miss some clones; where compared with another copy, unresolved V genes account for less than half of the shortfall, and the remainder is unexplained. That table is the source of V, J and clone size, and D and trimming were worked out from the DNA. In this sample the table shows roughly 78,000 clones, roughly 80% of which occur a single time. The ten top clones hold 5.8% of the sample.

Broad study findings and their caveats: Blood repertoire dynamics were not followed beyond 4 weeks after treatment. Because the trial had a single-armed design, the trial could not examine how radiation dose or scheduling affected the TCR repertoire. In blood, the top tumor clonotypes increased between baseline and 2 weeks post-radiation and then shrank by 4 weeks, which suggests that tumor-resident clones expanded only transiently. No pretreatment tumor biopsies were available, so the baseline intratumoral presence of clonotypes could not be determined.

This sample comprised blood, obtained from a patient whose treatment included radiotherapy and nephrectomy. The sequence links TRBV6-5 to TRBJ2-7, and 9 bases in between align with TRBD2. This TCR was recovered from a man aged 55 to 70 with renal cell carcinoma. The DNA reads TGTGCCAGCAGTGCCCCGCTAGCGGGGAACTACGAGCAGTACTTC. This is translated as CASSAPLAGNYEQYF.